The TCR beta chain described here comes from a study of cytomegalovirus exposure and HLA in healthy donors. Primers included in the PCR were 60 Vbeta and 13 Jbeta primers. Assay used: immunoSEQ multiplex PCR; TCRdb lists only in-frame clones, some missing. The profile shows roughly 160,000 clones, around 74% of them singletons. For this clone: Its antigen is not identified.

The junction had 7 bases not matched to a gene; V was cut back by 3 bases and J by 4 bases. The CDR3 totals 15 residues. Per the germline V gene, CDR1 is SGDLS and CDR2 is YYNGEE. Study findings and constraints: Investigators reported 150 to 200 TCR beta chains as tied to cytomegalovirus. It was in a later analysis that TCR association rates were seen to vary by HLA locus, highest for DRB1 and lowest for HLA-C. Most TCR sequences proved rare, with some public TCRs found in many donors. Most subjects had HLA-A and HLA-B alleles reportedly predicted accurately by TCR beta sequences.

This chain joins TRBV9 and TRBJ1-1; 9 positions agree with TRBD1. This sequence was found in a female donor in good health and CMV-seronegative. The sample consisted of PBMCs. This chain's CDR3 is CASSETGGIGTEAFF. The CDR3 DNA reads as TGTGCCAGCAGCGAAACAGGGGGCATCGGCACTGAAGCTTTCTTT.